The entry below describes one T cell receptor (beta chain). Its cognate antigen is unknown. The data derive from a study of Ad26.COV2.S vaccination and SARS-CoV-2 variants. Study-level background: Participants got Ad26.COV2.S intramuscularly, once or twice 56 days apart.

Germline lookup yields CDR1 SGHAT and CDR2 FQDESV (reference sequence). Trimming cost V 1 base and J 5 bases, with 8 bases left between them. The CDR3 runs to 13 residues. Treatment defined: 15 to 20 received Ad26.COV2.S at low or high dose, single or two shots; roughly five received placebo; per-sample allocation not given. Sampling took place 63 days after the first vaccine or placebo injection. The protocol was immunoSEQ multiplex PCR, while the TCRdb copy is restricted to in-frame clones and leaves out a portion. This repertoire shows around 320,000 clones, around 86% found once; its top ten account for about 3%. General study points: Non-spike TCR breadth did not differ much between vaccine and placebo recipients.

The sequence was obtained from a person between 18 and 59 years old who received the Ad26.COV2.S COVID-19 vaccine or a placebo. The material was peripheral blood, obtained in a trial of Ad26.COV2.S vaccine versus placebo. The J gene is TRBJ2-5, the V gene TRBV11-1; D gene uncertain. CDR3 residues: CASSLGQLETQYF. The CDR3 nucleotides read TGTGCCAGCAGCTTAGGGCAGCTTGAGACCCAGTACTTC. Full variable domain (remainder filled in from reference TRBV11-1 and TRBJ2-5): EAEVAQSPRYKITEKSQAVAFWCDPISGHATLYWYRQILGQGPELLVQFQDESVVDDSQLPKDRFSAERLKGVDSTLKIQPAELGDSAMYLCASSLGQLETQYFGPGTRLLVL.